This TCR beta chain was sequenced during a study of CD8 T cells in Susac syndrome. The wider study: Treatment status at blood draw for the Susac syndrome patients was therapy-naive, corticosteroids, or intravenous immunoglobulin alone.

RNA in amounts of about 0.5 to 1 ug was reverse transcribed with random hexamers. TCRdb called the immunoSEQ multiplex PCR reads again in MiXCR, with one record for every CDR3 protein. The sample has 75,000 or so distinct CDR3 sequences, approximately 95% seen once. CDR3 length equals 14 residues. Germline V gene sequence: CDR1 DFQATT, CDR2 SNEGSKA (reference sequence). V shed 1 base and J shed 4 bases, with 14 bases lying between them. TCR beta sequencing covered blood CD8+ and CD4+ T cells. Patients with Susac syndrome showed fulfilment of recently defined diagnostic criteria for definite or probable disease. In contrast to the negatively isolated CD8+ and CD4+ T cells, TEMRA cells were FACS-enriched.

The sample was CD8+ T cells from PBMCs. The gene calls are TRBV20-1 and TRBJ2-7; maybe TRBD2 (5 bases). The clonotype originates from a human donor with Susac syndrome. The CDR3 DNA reads TGCAGTGCTAGAGGAGAGGGCAGAGGTTACGAGCAGTACTTC. Translation: CSARGEGRGYEQYF.